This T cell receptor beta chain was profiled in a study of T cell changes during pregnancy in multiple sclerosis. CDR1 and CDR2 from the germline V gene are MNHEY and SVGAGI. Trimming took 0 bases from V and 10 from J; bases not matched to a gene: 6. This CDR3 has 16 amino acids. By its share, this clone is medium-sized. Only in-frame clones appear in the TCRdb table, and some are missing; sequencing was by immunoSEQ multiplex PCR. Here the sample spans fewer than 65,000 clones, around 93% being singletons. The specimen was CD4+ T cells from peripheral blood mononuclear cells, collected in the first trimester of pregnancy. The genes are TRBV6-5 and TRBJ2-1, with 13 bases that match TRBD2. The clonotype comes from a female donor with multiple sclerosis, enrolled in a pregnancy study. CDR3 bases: TGTGCCAGCAGTTACTCTACTAGCGGGGGGGCCTGGGAGCAGTTCTTC. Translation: CASSYSTSGGAWEQFF.